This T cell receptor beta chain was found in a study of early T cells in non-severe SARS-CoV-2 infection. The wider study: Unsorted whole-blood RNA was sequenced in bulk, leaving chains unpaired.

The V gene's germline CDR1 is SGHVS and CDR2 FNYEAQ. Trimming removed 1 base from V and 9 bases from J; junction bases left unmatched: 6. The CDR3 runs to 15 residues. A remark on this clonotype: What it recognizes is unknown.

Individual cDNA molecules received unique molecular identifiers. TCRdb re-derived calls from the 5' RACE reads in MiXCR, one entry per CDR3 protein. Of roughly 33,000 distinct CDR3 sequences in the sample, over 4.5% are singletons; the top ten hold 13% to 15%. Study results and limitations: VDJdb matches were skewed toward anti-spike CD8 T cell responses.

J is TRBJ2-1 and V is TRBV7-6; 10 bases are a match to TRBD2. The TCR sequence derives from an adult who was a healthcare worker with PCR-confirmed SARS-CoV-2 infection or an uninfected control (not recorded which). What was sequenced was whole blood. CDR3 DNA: TGTGCCAGCAGCTTAGGAGTAGCGGGGGGCTCTGAGCAGTTCTTC. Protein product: CASSLGVAGGSEQFF. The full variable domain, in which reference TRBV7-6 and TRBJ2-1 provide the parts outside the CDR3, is GAGVSQSPRYKVTKRGQDVALRCDPISGHVSLYWYRQALGQGPEFLTYFNYEAQQDKSGLPNDRFSAERPEGSISTLTIQRTEQRDSAMYRCASSLGVAGGSEQFFGPGTRLTVL.